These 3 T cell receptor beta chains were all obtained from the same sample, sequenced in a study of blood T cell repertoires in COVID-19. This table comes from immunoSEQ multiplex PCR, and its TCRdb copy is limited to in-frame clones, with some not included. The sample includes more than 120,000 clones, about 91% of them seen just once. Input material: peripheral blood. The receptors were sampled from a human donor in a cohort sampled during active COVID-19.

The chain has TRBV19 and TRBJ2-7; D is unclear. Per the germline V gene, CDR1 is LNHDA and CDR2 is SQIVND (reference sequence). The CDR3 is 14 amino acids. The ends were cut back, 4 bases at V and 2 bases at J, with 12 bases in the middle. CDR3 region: CASSSGQKPYEQYF. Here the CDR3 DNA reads TGTGCCAGTAGTAGCGGTCAGAAACCCTACGAGCAGTACTTC.

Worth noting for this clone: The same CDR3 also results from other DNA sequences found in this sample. The CDR3 bases are TGCGCCAGCAGCCAAGCCGGGAACACTGAAGCTTTCTTT. Translation: CASSQAGNTEAFF. The chain recombines TRBV4-3 with TRBJ1-1; D gene uncertain. CDR3 size: 13 residues. In germline, CDR1 is LGHNA, CDR2 YSLEER. Trimming took 1 base from V and 1 from J, leaving 4 bases between them.

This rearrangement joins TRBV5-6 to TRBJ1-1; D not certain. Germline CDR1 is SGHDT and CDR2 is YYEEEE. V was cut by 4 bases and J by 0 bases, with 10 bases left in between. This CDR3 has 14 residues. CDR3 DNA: TGTGCCAGCAGCCCTGACACGATGAACACTGAAGCTTTCTTT. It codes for CASSPDTMNTEAFF.